A single sample is the source of the 25 T cell receptor beta chains below, sequenced in a study of cytomegalovirus exposure and HLA in healthy donors. The PCR was carried out with 60 Vbeta primers and 13 Jbeta primers. Clones were sequenced by immunoSEQ multiplex PCR, and TCRdb holds only the in-frame ones, with some missing. The sample has around 130,000 clones; 65% to 85% are singletons. Specimen: PBMCs. The receptors were gathered from a man in his fifties or sixties in good health and CMV-seronegative.

The chain recombines TRBV30 with TRBJ2-1; D is possibly TRBD2 (6 bases). Germline V lookup: CDR1 GTSNPN, CDR2 SVGIG (reference sequence). With 2 bases removed from V and 4 bases from J, the gap between germline ends came to 12 bases. The CDR3 loop spans 14 amino acids. The CDR3 nucleotides read TGTGCCTGGAGTACGGGACTTCAGTACAATGAGCAGTTCTTC. As protein: CAWSTGLQYNEQFF.

This clone has only a few counts. The rearrangement uses TRBV10-3 and TRBJ2-7, with 9 positions matching TRBD1. CDR3 length equals 14 residues. The germline CDR1 and CDR2 sequences are ENHRY and SYGVKD. V lost 5 bases, J lost 1 base, and 3 bases stayed unmatched. The CDR3 bases are TGTGCCATCAGTCCGGACAGGGGTTCCTACGAGCAGTACTTC. Translating it yields CAISPDRGSYEQYF.

This sequence joins TRBV5-1 and TRBJ2-7, with TRBD1 identical over 9 bases. V shed 4 bases, J shed 4 bases, and the junction held 9 bases outside the gene matches. The germline V gene encodes CDR1 SGHRS and CDR2 YFSETQ. CDR3 length equals 15 residues. The CDR3: CASSRQGVGSYEQYF. In DNA form, the CDR3 reads TGCGCCAGCAGCCGACAGGGGGTTGGCTCGTACGAGCAGTACTTC. Full variable domain (remainder filled in from reference TRBV5-1 and TRBJ2-7): KAGVTQTPRYLIKTRGQQVTLSCSPISGHRSVSWYQQTPGQGLQFLFEYFSETQRNKGNFPGRFSGRQFSNSRSEMNVSTLELGDSALYLCASSRQGVGSYEQYFGPGTRLTVT.

This clone appeared a single time. The chain couples TRBV28 to TRBJ1-2; 8 nucleotides align to TRBD1. CDR1 is MDHEN and CDR2 is SYDVKM in the germline V gene. The CDR3 is made up of 15 amino acids. Trimming at V came to 2 bases and at J to 5 bases, leaving 7 bases not matched to a gene. In DNA form, the CDR3 reads TGTGCCAGCAGTTTACAGGGGGCCCATAGGTATGGCTACACCTTC. Its protein product is CASSLQGAHRYGYTF.

The chain couples TRBV29-1 to TRBJ2-7; D not certain. V was trimmed by 4 bases and J by 0 bases, leaving 7 bases between them. CDR3 length: 12 residues. Germline CDR1 and CDR2: SQVTM and ANQGSEA. CDR3 protein: CSVVQNSYEQYF. The CDR3 DNA is TGCAGCGTTGTACAGAACTCCTACGAGCAGTACTTC.

The chain carries TRBV10-3 and TRBJ2-2; 8 nucleotides align to TRBD2. V dropped 0 bases and J dropped 1; count of bases not matched to a gene: 1. This CDR3 comprises 16 residues. CDR1 is ENHRY and CDR2 is SYGVKD in the germline V gene. Here the CDR3 reads CAISESSGRNTGELFF. The CDR3 DNA reads TGTGCCATCAGTGAGTCAAGCGGGAGGAACACCGGGGAGCTGTTTTTT.

CDR3 sequence reads: CASSDPGQVGGSGEQYF. CDR3 DNA: TGCGCCAGCAGTGACCCGGGACAGGTCGGTGGATCAGGCGAGCAGTACTTC. The V gene is TRBV10-1, the J gene TRBJ2-7; 8 bases map to TRBD1. CDR3 length equals 17 residues. Trimming at V came to 3 bases and at J to 6 bases, leaving 16 bases not matched to a gene. The germline V gene encodes CDR1 WNHNN and CDR2 SYGVQD (reference sequence).

Regarding this clone: Other DNA sequences in the same sample also yield this CDR3. The rearrangement links TRBV9 to TRBJ1-2; weak D call: TRBD1 (6 bases). The CDR3 totals 13 residues. The V and J ends lost 3 bases and 1 base respectively, with 7 bases between them. Germline-derived CDR1 and CDR2 are SGDLS and YYNGEE. CDR3 in amino acids: CASSGGLNYGYTF. The CDR3 nucleotides read TGTGCCAGCAGCGGGGGGCTTAACTATGGCTACACCTTC.

This chain connects TRBV19 to TRBJ2-3, with 12 nucleotides matching TRBD2. J was trimmed by 4 bases and V by 5 bases; bases with no gene match: 7. Germline V gene sequence: CDR1 LNHDA, CDR2 SQIVND (reference sequence). The CDR3 runs 16 residues. The CDR3 region is CASSATSGSIADTQYF. CDR3 DNA: TGTGCCAGTAGTGCGACTAGCGGGAGTATCGCAGATACGCAGTATTTT.

The genes are TRBV27 and TRBJ2-3, with TRBD2 matching 9 bases. The V gene's germline CDR1 is MNHEY and CDR2 SMNVEV (reference sequence). The CDR3 has 17 amino acids. After removal of 0 bases from V and 0 bases from J, the junction contained 4 bases not matched to a gene. The CDR3, as DNA: TGTGCCAGCAGTTTATCTAGCGGGAGCGCCAGCACAGATACGCAGTATTTT. Translated, it gives CASSLSSGSASTDTQYF.

This clone showed up just once. The chain couples TRBV28 to TRBJ2-7; 7 bases fit TRBD1. CDR1 is MDHEN, CDR2 SYDVKM, per germline. V was pared by 2 bases and J by 0 bases, with 4 bases of the junction left unmatched. The CDR3 has 15 amino acids. CDR3 bases: TGTGCCAGCAGTTTAGGGACAGAGAGCTCCTACGAGCAGTACTTC. Translation: CASSLGTESSYEQYF.

The V gene is TRBV18, the J gene TRBJ2-5; 9 bases match TRBD1. CDR3 size: 16 residues. V shed 4 bases, J shed 5 bases, and the junction held 11 bases outside the gene matches. CDR1 is KGHSH and CDR2 is LQKENI in the germline V gene. CDR3 in amino acids: CASSRQHGTGHETQYF. The CDR3 DNA sequence: TGTGCCAGCTCACGGCAGCATGGGACAGGGCACGAGACCCAGTACTTC.

The V gene is TRBV28, the J gene TRBJ2-7, with D possibly being TRBD2 (6 bases). Germline V gives CDR1 MDHEN, CDR2 SYDVKM. This CDR3 region has 16 residues. V was clipped by 5 bases and J by 2 bases, with 19 bases between them. This CDR3 reads CASSALIRGNTYEQYF. The CDR3 DNA reads as TGTGCCAGCAGTGCCTTGATCCGCGGGAACACCTACGAGCAGTACTTC.

In the case of this clone: One end of the junction fails to match germline, which may point to a read error. The genes are TRBV7-7 and TRBJ2-3; the match to TRBD2 covers 9 bases. Germline assignment: CDR1 SSHAT and CDR2 FNYEAQ (reference sequence). This CDR3 is built from 17 residues. The CDR3 protein is CASSFSMREGPTDTQYF. CDR3 sequence (DNA): TGTGCTAGCAGCTTCTCAATGCGGGAGGGCCCCACAGATACGCAGTATTTT.

As DNA, the CDR3 is TGTGCCAGCAGTTACTCGAGGGCAGTCCTCTACGAGCAGTACTTC. Translated, it gives CASSYSRAVLYEQYF. V gene TRBV6-5 combines with J gene TRBJ2-7, with TRBD2 as a possible D gene (5 bases). V shed 0 bases and J shed 3 bases, with 12 bases lying between them. Germline assignment: CDR1 MNHEY and CDR2 SVGAGI. The CDR3 extends over 15 amino acids.

To note about this clone: An end of the junction differs from the germline gene, which may be a read error. The chain links TRBV19 to TRBJ2-3; 7 bases fit TRBD2. Looked up from germline, CDR1 is LNHDA and CDR2 is SQIVND (reference sequence). This CDR3 region has 13 residues. CDR3 sequence (DNA): TGTGCCAGTAGGGAGACTAGCACACATACGCAGTATTTT. Amino acid sequence: CASRETSTHTQYF.

The chain links TRBV30 to TRBJ1-2, with D perhaps TRBD1 (6 bases). CDR3 length: 15 amino acids. The germline gives CDR1 GTSNPN, CDR2 SVGIG (reference sequence). The V gene lost 0 bases and the J gene lost 0 bases, with 11 bases spanning the gap. CDR3 loop: CAWSVRPGANYGYTF. The DNA of the CDR3 is TGTGCCTGGAGTGTACGACCAGGGGCTAACTATGGCTACACCTTC.

The rearrangement joins TRBV6-5 to TRBJ1-3, with 7 bases matching TRBD1. CDR1 MNHEY and CDR2 SVGAGI come from the germline V gene. The trim removed 4 bases at V and 2 bases at J, leaving 5 bases unmatched. This CDR3 is built from 15 residues. The CDR3: CASSSNDRAGNTIYF. The CDR3 coding sequence is TGTGCCAGCAGTTCCAACGACAGGGCTGGAAACACCATATATTTT.

About this clone itself: The sample contains more than one DNA sequence encoding this CDR3. V gene TRBV6-1 combines with J gene TRBJ2-5; unclear D gene. Germline lookup yields CDR1 MNHNS and CDR2 SASEGT. The CDR3 loop spans 11 amino acids. Deletions cut 7 bases from V and 3 bases from J, with 6 bases between. The DNA of the CDR3 is TGTGCCAGCACCCGGGAAGAGACCCAGTACTTC. Encoded protein: CASTREETQYF.

J is TRBJ1-5 and V is TRBV9; 7 positions agree with TRBD1. V lost 1 base, J lost 3 bases, and 4 bases stayed unmatched. CDR1 is SGDLS and CDR2 is YYNGEE in the germline V gene. The CDR3 totals 15 residues. The CDR3 coding sequence is TGTGCCAGCAGCGTATCAGGGGGTGTCAATCAGCCCCAGCATTTT. Translating it yields CASSVSGGVNQPQHF.

V gene TRBV19 combines with J gene TRBJ2-7; 11 bases line up with TRBD2. The CDR3 consists of 15 residues. The junction had 8 bases not matched to a gene; V was cut back by 5 bases and J by 5 bases. CDR1 is LNHDA and CDR2 is SQIVND in the germline V gene (reference sequence). DNA of the CDR3: TGTGCCAGTAGTTTACTAGCGGGAGATAACAACGAGCAGTACTTC. Translating it yields CASSLLAGDNNEQYF.

The CDR3 DNA is TGTGCCAGCAGTTACCGAGGAGCTCCAGGGGATGGCTACACCTTC. Its translation: CASSYRGAPGDGYTF. The V call is TRBV6-6, the J call TRBJ1-2; the D gene is possibly TRBD1 (6 bases). V was shortened by 2 bases and J by 6 bases, with 16 bases between the two germline ends. The CDR3 is 15 amino acids. Germline V gives CDR1 MNHNY, CDR2 SVGAGI (reference sequence).

The V call is TRBV28, the J call TRBJ2-1, with 9 nucleotides matching TRBD2. J lost 10 bases, V lost 2 bases, and 6 bases had no gene match. Germline V gene lookup returns CDR1 MDHEN and CDR2 SYDVKM. The CDR3 spans 14 residues. Here the CDR3 reads CASSLAGGAREQFF. DNA of the CDR3: TGTGCCAGCAGTTTAGCGGGGGGGGCCAGGGAGCAGTTCTTC. The whole variable domain, filled in from reference TRBV28 and TRBJ2-1, reads DVKVTQSSRYLVKRTGEKVFLECVQDMDHENMFWYRQDPGLGLRLIYFSYDVKMKEKGDIPEGYSVSREKKERFSLILESASTNQTSMYLCASSLAGGAREQFFGPGTRLTVL.

The chain combines TRBV28 with TRBJ1-5; no definite D call. The germline V gene has CDR1 MDHEN and CDR2 SYDVKM. V was pared by 3 bases and J by 3 bases, with 9 bases between. This CDR3 comprises 14 residues. The chain's CDR3 is CASSLYSYNQPQHF. CDR3 coding DNA: TGTGCCAGCAGTTTGTACAGTTACAATCAGCCCCAGCATTTT. The whole variable domain, filled in from reference TRBV28 and TRBJ1-5, reads DVKVTQSSRYLVKRTGEKVFLECVQDMDHENMFWYRQDPGLGLRLIYFSYDVKMKEKGDIPEGYSVSREKKERFSLILESASTNQTSMYLCASSLYSYNQPQHFGDGTRLSIL.

This chain links TRBV11-2 with TRBJ1-4; 9 bases are shared with TRBD1. The CDR3 consists of 16 residues. The germline CDR1 and CDR2 sequences are SGHAT and FQNNGV. The junction had 11 bases not matched to a gene; V was cut back by 5 bases and J by 7 bases. The CDR3 DNA follows: TGTGCCAGCAGCGCTCTCACAGGGGGCATCGGTGAAAAACTGTTTTTT. Residues: CASSALTGGIGEKLFF.